Below, 32 T cell receptor beta chains from the same sample are listed, as sequenced in a study of T cell responses to AZD1222 COVID-19 vaccine. The assay was immunoSEQ multiplex PCR, and TCRdb's table has in-frame clones only and misses some. The top ten clones hold around 3.3% of a sample with approximately 99,000 clones, 89% of them seen once. Material: peripheral blood, obtained on day 0 of MenACWY control vaccination. All receptors derive from an adult in good health.

J is TRBJ2-7 and V is TRBV6-5; 9 nucleotides match TRBD1. Germline loops: CDR1 MNHEY, CDR2 SVGAGI. The V segment lost 4 bases and the J segment 2 bases; nucleotides outside the gene matches: 6. The length of the CDR3 is 15 residues. In DNA, the CDR3 is TGTGCCAGCAGTTTCACCGGGACAGGGACCTACGAGCAGTACTTC. As protein: CASSFTGTGTYEQYF.

The chain uses TRBV7-2 and TRBJ2-7; 9 bases match TRBD2. The CDR3 totals 15 residues. Germline lookup yields CDR1 SGHTA and CDR2 FQGNSA. The J segment lost 0 bases and the V segment lost 3 bases, leaving 3 bases of the junction unmatched. As DNA, the CDR3 is TGTGCCAGCAGCTTCCTAGCGGGGAGCTCCTACGAGCAGTACTTC. This encodes CASSFLAGSSYEQYF.

Only one count was recorded for this clone. The chain recombines TRBV19 with TRBJ1-2; D may be TRBD1 (6 bases). Trimming stripped 5 bases from V and 2 bases from J, with 15 bases between. Germline V gives CDR1 LNHDA, CDR2 SQIVND (reference sequence). The CDR3 is 15 amino acids. CDR3 loop: CASSRPLTGNYGYTF. The DNA for the CDR3 is TGTGCCAGTAGTCGACCGCTGACAGGAAACTATGGCTACACCTTC.

The rearrangement links TRBV11-2 to TRBJ2-2, with D perhaps assigned TRBD1 or TRBD2 (5 bases each). Trimming shortened V by 3 bases and J by 1 base, and 9 bases separated the two germline ends. The CDR3 has 15 residues. Germline V gene lookup returns CDR1 SGHAT and CDR2 FQNNGV. CDR3: CASSFTGGNTGELFF. In DNA, the CDR3 is TGTGCCAGCAGCTTTACTGGGGGGAACACCGGGGAGCTGTTTTTT.

The rearrangement joins TRBV19 to TRBJ1-5, with D perhaps matching TRBD1 (5 bases). This CDR3 is built from 16 residues. Germline V gene lookup returns CDR1 LNHDA and CDR2 SQIVND (reference sequence). The germline V and J ends were trimmed by 3 bases and 7 bases, with 19 bases remaining between them. This chain's CDR3 is CASSIAPGVGGQPQHF. DNA for the CDR3: TGTGCCAGTAGTATTGCCCCGGGGGTGGGAGGCCAGCCCCAGCATTTT. Using reference TRBV19 and TRBJ1-5 for the parts outside the CDR3, the full variable domain is DGGITQSPKYLFRKEGQNVTLSCEQNLNHDAMYWYRQDPGQGLRLIYYSQIVNDFQKGDIAEGYSVSREKKESFPLTVTSAQKNPTAFYLCASSIAPGVGGQPQHFGDGTRLSIL.

This rearrangement joins TRBV15 to TRBJ2-7, with 8 positions matching TRBD2. The CDR3 covers 17 residues. Germline-derived CDR1 and CDR2 are LNHNV and YYDKDF (reference sequence). V trimming: 0 bases; J trimming: 4 bases; junction bases outside the gene matches: 11. CDR3 residues: CATSRDRGLAGRYEQYF. The CDR3 coding sequence is TGTGCCACCAGCAGAGATCGGGGTCTAGCGGGTCGATACGAGCAGTACTTC.

The genes are TRBV5-1 and TRBJ1-1, with D uncertain. Germline V lookup: CDR1 SGHRS, CDR2 YFSETQ. Trimming pared 0 bases from V and 4 bases from J, leaving 10 bases between. CDR3 length equals 14 residues. CDR3 loop: CASSLEGWATEAFF. The CDR3, as DNA: TGCGCCAGCAGCTTGGAGGGTTGGGCCACTGAAGCTTTCTTT.

This chain joins TRBV5-1 and TRBJ2-2; possible D gene TRBD1, 5 bases. CDR1 SGHRS and CDR2 YFSETQ come from the germline V gene. The germline V and J ends were trimmed by 2 bases and 4 bases, with 12 bases remaining between them. CDR3 size: 15 residues. The DNA of the CDR3 is TGCGCCAGCAGCTTTTCCCAGGGAAGCACCGGGGAGCTGTTTTTT. It encodes CASSFSQGSTGELFF.

The chain links TRBV2 to TRBJ2-5, with D perhaps matching TRBD1 (5 bases). CDR1 SNHLY and CDR2 FYNNEI come from the germline V gene. This CDR3 region has 14 residues. The V end lost 5 bases, the J end lost 3 bases, and 13 bases lay between the germline ends. Here the CDR3 DNA reads TGTGCCAGCAGTACTGGGGCGGCAGAAGAGACCCAGTACTTC. This encodes CASSTGAAEETQYF.

Written as DNA, the CDR3 is TGTGCCAGCAGCACTGGACAGGGTACCTATAATTCACCCCTCCACTTT. Translating it yields CASSTGQGTYNSPLHF. The chain joins TRBV7-9 to TRBJ1-6, with 8 bases aligning to TRBD1. CDR3 size: 16 residues. Germline V lookup: CDR1 SEHNR, CDR2 FQNEAQ (reference sequence). Trimming removed 5 bases from V and 2 bases from J; junction bases left unmatched: 5.

This chain joins TRBV10-3 and TRBJ1-5; TRBD1 matches 10 bases. CDR1 is ENHRY, CDR2 SYGVKD, per germline. The junction had 6 bases not matched to a gene; V was cut back by 9 bases and J by 7 bases. The CDR3 sequence is 13 residues long. For the CDR3, the DNA is TGTGCCATAGCCGGGACAGGGGACCAGCCCCAGCATTTT. Translated, it gives CAIAGTGDQPQHF.

The chain is built from TRBV9 and TRBJ1-6; 8 bases are shared with TRBD1. The junction had 7 bases not matched to a gene; V was cut back by 4 bases and J by 7 bases. This CDR3 region has 15 residues. Germline loops: CDR1 SGDLS, CDR2 YYNGEE. The CDR3 DNA reads as TGTGCCAGCAGCACTGGACAGGGAATGAATTCACCCCTCCACTTT. Translating it yields CASSTGQGMNSPLHF.

The genes are TRBV7-8 and TRBJ2-7; no firm D call. Germline lookup yields CDR1 SGHVS and CDR2 FQNEAQ. The CDR3 has 14 amino acids. With 2 bases removed from V and 2 bases from J, the gap between germline ends came to 10 bases. The CDR3 DNA reads as TGTGCCAGCAGCTTACAGGAAACCACCTACGAGCAGTACTTC. Protein sequence: CASSLQETTYEQYF. Together with reference TRBV7-8 and TRBJ2-7, the CDR3 gives the full variable domain: GAGVSQSPRYKVAKRGQDVALRCDPISGHVSLFWYQQALGQGPEFLTYFQNEAQLDKSGLPSDRFFAERPEGSVSTLKIQRTQQEDSAVYLCASSLQETTYEQYFGPGTRLTVT.

The gene calls are TRBV30 and TRBJ1-2; TRBD1 might be the D (5 bases). CDR3 length: 18 residues. V was cut by 2 bases and J by 2 bases, with 24 bases left in between. Germline lookup yields CDR1 GTSNPN and CDR2 SVGIG (reference sequence). The CDR3 protein is CAWSTGGILIAGNYGYTF. CDR3 DNA sequence: TGTGCCTGGAGTACGGGGGGGATTTTGATCGCGGGCAACTATGGCTACACCTTC. Together with reference TRBV30 and TRBJ1-2, the CDR3 gives the full variable domain: SQTIHQWPATLVQPVGSPLSLECTVEGTSNPNLYWYRQAAGRGLQLLFYSVGIGQISSEVPQNLSASRPQDRQFILSSKKLLLSDSGFYLCAWSTGGILIAGNYGYTFGSGTRLTVV.

The CDR3 region is CASSITGTGYEQYF. The DNA for the CDR3 is TGTGCCAGCAGCATAACCGGGACAGGGTACGAGCAGTACTTC. V gene TRBV9 combines with J gene TRBJ2-7; TRBD1 matches at 9 bases. Per the germline V gene, CDR1 is SGDLS and CDR2 is YYNGEE. Losses at the gene ends were 4 bases for V and 4 bases for J; bases not matched to a gene: 6. CDR3 length: 14 amino acids.

The gene calls are TRBV6-6 and TRBJ2-7; possibly TRBD1 for D (6 bases). The CDR3 consists of 13 residues. Germline lookup yields CDR1 MNHNY and CDR2 SVGAGI (reference sequence). Trimming removed 7 bases from V and 6 bases from J, with 16 bases in between. As DNA, the CDR3 is TGTGCCAGCACCCCGGCAGGGGTGTCCGAGCAGTACTTC. It specifies CASTPAGVSEQYF.

V is TRBV7-3 and J is TRBJ2-3; D may be TRBD2 (5 bases). V lost 5 bases, J lost 0 bases, and 6 bases lay in between. The CDR3 contains 13 residues. Germline assignment: CDR1 SGHTA and CDR2 FQGTGA. CDR3 protein: CASSRTSTDTQYF. In DNA, the CDR3 is TGTGCCAGCAGCCGGACTAGCACAGATACGCAGTATTTT. Combining the CDR3 with reference TRBV7-3 and TRBJ2-3 gives the whole variable domain GAGVSQTPSNKVTEKGKYVELRCDPISGHTALYWYRQSLGQGPEFLIYFQGTGAADDSGLPNDRFFAVRPEGSVSTLKIQRTERGDSAVYLCASSRTSTDTQYFGPGTRLTVL.

The genes are TRBV7-3 and TRBJ2-1, with D hard to call. Trimming took off 5 bases at V and 0 bases at J, with 5 bases between the two ends. The CDR3 has 13 amino acids. The germline CDR1 and CDR2 sequences are SGHTA and FQGTGA. CDR3 sequence: CASSPASYNEQFF. The CDR3 DNA reads TGTGCCAGCAGCCCCGCCTCCTACAATGAGCAGTTCTTC. Full variable domain (missing parts from reference TRBV7-3 and TRBJ2-1): GAGVSQTPSNKVTEKGKYVELRCDPISGHTALYWYRQSLGQGPEFLIYFQGTGAADDSGLPNDRFFAVRPEGSVSTLKIQRTERGDSAVYLCASSPASYNEQFFGPGTRLTVL.

The genes are TRBV12-5 and TRBJ2-1; D unresolved. The CDR3 length is 8 residues. The germline CDR1 and CDR2 sequences are LGHNT and FRNRAP. V shed 10 bases and J shed 10 bases, with 5 bases lying between them. The CDR3 protein is CATREQFF. The DNA of the CDR3 is TGTGCTACCAGGGAGCAGTTCTTC. Full variable domain (rest looked up from reference TRBV12-5 and TRBJ2-1): DARVTQTPRHKVTEMGQEVTMRCQPILGHNTVFWYRQTMMQGLELLAYFRNRAPLDDSGMPKDRFSAEMPDATLATLKIQPSEPRDSAVYFCATREQFFGPGTRLTVL.

The rearrangement joins TRBV5-1 to TRBJ1-1; D is unresolved. Per germline, CDR1 SGHRS and CDR2 YFSETQ. There are 15 residues in the CDR3. V was pared by 4 bases and J by 5 bases, with 18 bases between. CDR3 protein: CASSVHTISRTEAFF. The CDR3, as DNA: TGCGCCAGCAGCGTCCACACCATCTCTCGGACTGAAGCTTTCTTT.

The rearrangement links TRBV2 to TRBJ2-4; D unresolved. This CDR3 contains 16 residues. The germline V gene has CDR1 SNHLY and CDR2 FYNNEI. V lost 3 bases to trimming and J lost 0 bases, with 12 bases between them. CDR3 nucleotides: TGTGCCAGCAGTGAGGCCCAGGTCCTAGCCAAAAACATTCAGTACTTC. As protein: CASSEAQVLAKNIQYF.

The chain has TRBV29-1 and TRBJ2-7; no firm D call. Germline V lookup: CDR1 SQVTM, CDR2 ANQGSEA. This CDR3 has 12 residues. V was cut by 4 bases and J by 2 bases, with 9 bases left in between. CDR3 nucleotides: TGCAGCGTTGCAAACGCCGCCTACGAGCAGTACTTC. Amino acids: CSVANAAYEQYF.

This chain connects TRBV10-2 to TRBJ2-7; D might be TRBD1 (5 bases). The length of the CDR3 is 14 residues. The germline V gene has CDR1 WSHSY and CDR2 SAAADI. Trimming removed 0 bases at V and 2 bases at J, with 8 bases between. The DNA of the CDR3 is TGCGCCAGCAGTGAGTCCTGGGGCCCCTACGAGCAGTACTTC. It specifies CASSESWGPYEQYF.

As for this clone: The same CDR3 can be traced to other DNA sequences in this sample. The chain links TRBV5-1 to TRBJ1-4, with 8 positions matching TRBD1. The trim removed 4 bases at V and 3 bases at J, leaving 2 bases unmatched. Germline V CDR1 and CDR2: SGHRS, YFSETQ. This CDR3 has 14 residues. CDR3 residues: CASSLGQANEKLFF. The CDR3 region has the DNA TGCGCCAGCAGCCTGGGACAGGCTAATGAAAAACTGTTTTTT.

The CDR3 is CASSPPGETRGLFF. The CDR3 DNA reads as TGTGCCAGCTCACCACCTGGAGAGACAAGAGGACTGTTTTTT. V usage is TRBV18 and J usage is TRBJ1-4, with D unresolved. CDR1 and CDR2 (germline): KGHSH, LQKENI. This CDR3 has 14 residues. Trimming removed 0 bases from V and 13 bases from J, with 15 bases in between.

The chain is built from TRBV10-3 and TRBJ2-7, with TRBD1 matching 8 bases. Germline lookup yields CDR1 ENHRY and CDR2 SYGVKD. V was pared by 5 bases and J by 3 bases, with 6 bases of the junction left unmatched. The CDR3 consists of 14 residues. In DNA, the CDR3 is TGTGCCATCAGTCCTCAGGGGGCCGACTACGAGCAGTACTTC. This encodes CAISPQGADYEQYF.

This sequence joins TRBV9 and TRBJ1-5; D not certain. Trimming removed 4 bases from V and 1 base from J, with 6 bases in between. This CDR3 comprises 13 residues. Germline-derived CDR1 and CDR2 are SGDLS and YYNGEE. CDR3 sequence: CASSTRSNQPQHF. CDR3 nucleotide sequence: TGTGCCAGCAGCACACGGAGCAATCAGCCCCAGCATTTT.

The V call is TRBV25-1, the J call TRBJ2-1; D remains ambiguous. Trimming took 5 bases from V and 7 from J, leaving 6 bases between them. The germline V gene encodes CDR1 MGHDK and CDR2 SYGVNS. The CDR3 runs 11 residues. CDR3 in DNA: TGTGCCAGCAGTAGAGCGAATGAGCAGTTCTTC. It is translated as CASSRANEQFF.

V gene TRBV19 combines with J gene TRBJ1-1; D remains ambiguous. This CDR3 region has 12 residues. Germline values: CDR1 LNHDA, CDR2 SQIVND (reference sequence). Trimming shortened V by 3 bases and J by 1 base, and 3 bases separated the two germline ends. CDR3 loop: CASSMRNTEAFF. DNA of the CDR3: TGTGCCAGTAGTATGAGGAACACTGAAGCTTTCTTT.

The V call is TRBV5-4, the J call TRBJ1-6, with D perhaps matching TRBD1 (6 bases). Deletions cut 0 bases from V and 6 bases from J, with 10 bases between. CDR3 length: 15 residues. Germline lookup yields CDR1 SGHNT and CDR2 YYREEE (reference sequence). As DNA, the CDR3 is TGTGCCAGCAGCTTGGGACAGGCTGTTAATTCACCCCTCCACTTT. This translates into CASSLGQAVNSPLHF. The whole variable domain, remainder taken from reference TRBV5-4 and TRBJ1-6, is ETGVTQSPTHLIKTRGQQVTLRCSSQSGHNTVSWYQQALGQGPQFIFQYYREEENGRGNFPPRFSGLQFPNYSSELNVNALELDDSALYLCASSLGQAVNSPLHFGNGTRLTVT.

The rearrangement joins TRBV7-9 to TRBJ1-2; 9 bases align to TRBD1. The CDR3 spans 15 residues. Germline assignment: CDR1 SEHNR and CDR2 FQNEAQ (reference sequence). The V and J ends lost 5 bases and 1 base, in that order; junction bases with no gene match: 5. The CDR3 DNA sequence: TGTGCCAGCAGCCCTCGGACAGGGGATAACTATGGCTACACCTTC. As protein: CASSPRTGDNYGYTF.

The V gene is TRBV5-6, the J gene TRBJ2-7; TRBD1 agrees at 8 bases. Trimming took 3 bases from V and 4 from J; bases not matched to a gene: 12. In germline, CDR1 is SGHDT, CDR2 YYEEEE. The CDR3 runs to 16 residues. CDR3 loop: CASSSRAGQGIYEQYF. In DNA, the CDR3 is TGTGCCAGCAGCTCGCGTGCAGGACAGGGCATTTACGAGCAGTACTTC.